This paragraph covers one T cell receptor (beta chain) sequence. The data were taken from a study of control samples from healthy donors and cancer patients. Only in-frame clones appear in the TCRdb table, and some are missing; sequencing was by immunoSEQ multiplex PCR. The sample lists approximately 170,000 clones; around 90% were seen once. This clonotype was obtained from a woman between 50 and 59 years old in good health. The sample comprised blood.

This CDR3 reads CASRNGRPNTGELFF. The DNA of the CDR3 is TGTGCCAGCAGAAACGGGAGGCCGAACACCGGGGAGCTGTTTTTT. The V call is TRBV6-5, the J call TRBJ2-2, with 7 bases aligning to TRBD2. After removal of 6 bases from V and 0 bases from J, the junction contained 4 bases not matched to a gene. CDR3 size: 15 residues. Germline V lookup: CDR1 MNHEY, CDR2 SVGAGI.